The text below deals with one T cell receptor (beta chain). The antigen remains unidentified. This sample is drawn from a study of lymphopenia after photon versus proton radiotherapy. TCRdb's table, derived via immunoSEQ multiplex PCR, lists solely in-frame clones and lacks some. The table lists 65,000 to 85,000 clones, 85% to 95% of them singletons, with 2.2% in the top ten. With 3 bases clipped from V and 9 bases from J, the junction kept 5 bases outside the gene matches. Per germline, CDR1 SGHDN and CDR2 FVKESK. The CDR3 runs to 14 residues. Study-level results: Post-nadir TCR diversity decline inversely tracked overall survival among those who died.

This receptor was obtained from a woman aged 40 to 50 with cholangiocarcinoma. The starting material was peripheral blood, obtained from a patient treated with photon-based radiotherapy. V usage is TRBV14 and J usage is TRBJ1-6, with 7 bases fitting TRBD1. CDR3 sequence reads: CASSQTGFGSPLHF. The CDR3 nucleotides read TGTGCCAGCAGCCAGACAGGGTTCGGTTCACCCCTCCACTTT.